The source of this T cell receptor (beta chain) is a study of blood T cell repertoires in COVID-19. This table comes from immunoSEQ multiplex PCR, and its TCRdb copy is limited to in-frame clones, with some not included. The sample carries more than 400,000 clones, roughly 88% recorded once. This CDR3 region has 14 residues. Germline CDR1 is SGHRS and CDR2 is YFSETQ. Trimming cost V 3 bases and J 2 bases; bases outside gene matches: 4. The sequence came from a man between 18 and 35 years old who had recovered from COVID-19. V is TRBV5-1 and J is TRBJ2-5, with TRBD1 matching 7 bases. Sequencing was done on a sample of PBMCs or T cells enriched from blood (not recorded which). Written as DNA, the CDR3 is TGCGCCAGCAGCTGGGGACAGCTTCAAGAGACCCAGTACTTC. Its protein product is CASSWGQLQETQYF. Drawing the rest from reference TRBV5-1 and TRBJ2-5, the complete variable domain is KAGVTQTPRYLIKTRGQQVTLSCSPISGHRSVSWYQQTPGQGLQFLFEYFSETQRNKGNFPGRFSGRQFSNSRSEMNVSTLELGDSALYLCASSWGQLQETQYFGPGTRLLVL.